This entry lists 32 T cell receptor beta chains sequenced from one sample in a study of cytomegalovirus exposure and HLA in healthy donors. In the PCR, 60 Vbeta and 13 Jbeta primers were used. Using immunoSEQ multiplex PCR, the repertoire was profiled, and TCRdb retains in-frame clones only, with some absent. In the table there are 100,000 to 150,000 clones, approximately 80% of which are singletons. Sample: PBMCs. The receptors stem from a woman in her sixties or seventies in good health and CMV-seronegative.

To note about this clone: At one end, the junction sequence differs from germline, possibly due to a read error. The chain links TRBV19 to TRBJ1-2; 7 bases line up with TRBD1. CDR3 length: 12 amino acids. Germline values: CDR1 LNHDA, CDR2 SQIVND (reference sequence). Here the CDR3 DNA reads TGCGCTACAACCCAGGGGGTTGGTGGCTACACCTTC. Its translation is CATTQGVGGYTF. The full variable domain, rest sourced from reference TRBV19 and TRBJ1-2, is DGGITQSPKYLFRKEGQNVTLSCEQNLNHDAMYWYRQDPGQGLRLIYYSQIVNDFQKGDIAEGYSVSREKKESFPLTVTSAQKNPTAFYLCATTQGVGGYTFGSGTRLTVV.

The rearrangement uses TRBV6-5 and TRBJ1-6; D unresolved. V lost 4 bases, J lost 3 bases, and 4 bases lay in between. Germline V gene sequence: CDR1 MNHEY, CDR2 SVGAGI. The CDR3 covers 13 residues. The CDR3 region is CASSSRYNSPLHF. The CDR3, as DNA: TGTGCCAGCAGTTCCCGCTATAATTCACCCCTCCACTTT.

This clone was recorded only once. This chain connects TRBV28 to TRBJ1-1; D perhaps matches TRBD1 (6 bases). V dropped 5 bases and J dropped 0 bases, with 13 bases sitting between them. The germline V gene has CDR1 MDHEN and CDR2 SYDVKM. The CDR3 covers 15 residues. CDR3 in amino acids: CASSTRTDLNTEAFF. CDR3 DNA: TGTGCCAGCAGTACCAGGACAGATTTGAACACTGAAGCTTTCTTT.

This chain uses TRBV6-5 with TRBJ1-1; 7 nucleotides agree with TRBD1. V gave up 7 bases and J gave up 0 bases; unmatched junction bases: 8. Germline loops: CDR1 MNHEY, CDR2 SVGAGI. The CDR3 totals 15 residues. CDR3 sequence (DNA): TGTGCCAGCAACCGACAGGGTGACATGAACACTGAAGCTTTCTTT. Its protein is CASNRQGDMNTEAFF.

This clone was detected only a few times. CDR3 loop: CASTSWAGALGTQYF. DNA of the CDR3: TGTGCCAGCACCTCCTGGGCGGGGGCCTTGGGGACCCAGTACTTC. The rearrangement links TRBV28 to TRBJ2-5; possibly TRBD2 for D (7 bases). The CDR3 has 15 residues. V was clipped by 7 bases and J by 7 bases, with 22 bases between them. CDR1 is MDHEN and CDR2 is SYDVKM in the germline V gene. Full variable domain (rest looked up from reference TRBV28 and TRBJ2-5): DVKVTQSSRYLVKRTGEKVFLECVQDMDHENMFWYRQDPGLGLRLIYFSYDVKMKEKGDIPEGYSVSREKKERFSLILESASTNQTSMYLCASTSWAGALGTQYFGPGTRLLVL.

The rearrangement joins TRBV28 to TRBJ1-2; D is ambiguous. This CDR3 has 12 amino acids. V was cut by 5 bases and J by 4 bases, with 8 bases left in between. Germline CDR1 and CDR2: MDHEN and SYDVKM. The CDR3 loop reads CASSTKGYGYTF. Here the CDR3 DNA reads TGTGCCAGCAGTACTAAAGGCTATGGCTACACCTTC.

The rearrangement uses TRBV27 and TRBJ2-5; 7 bases map to TRBD2. Germline V gene sequence: CDR1 MNHEY, CDR2 SMNVEV (reference sequence). This CDR3 is 13 amino acids long. The V gene end was trimmed by 5 bases and the J gene end by 5 bases; junction bases not matched to a gene: 5. CDR3 sequence: CASSPTAGETQYF. Here the CDR3 DNA reads TGTGCCAGCAGTCCGACAGCGGGGGAGACCCAGTACTTC.

The chain links TRBV27 to TRBJ2-7; 7 positions match TRBD1. Germline trimming cut 6 bases from V and 5 bases from J; bases unmatched to any gene: 10. Germline V gene data show CDR1 as MNHEY and CDR2 as SMNVEV (reference sequence). The CDR3 has 14 residues. The DNA of the CDR3 is TGTGCCAGCAGCCCCGACAGGGTGGGCCACGAGCAGTACTTC. Translated: CASSPDRVGHEQYF.

The gene calls are TRBV5-4 and TRBJ2-5; D may be TRBD1 (5 bases). The germline gives CDR1 SGHNT, CDR2 YYREEE (reference sequence). The germline V and J ends were trimmed by 1 base and 5 bases, with 18 bases remaining between them. The CDR3 covers 16 residues. The CDR3 sequence is CASSLSGLRSGETQYF. CDR3 DNA sequence: TGTGCCAGCAGCTTGTCAGGCCTCCGATCAGGGGAGACCCAGTACTTC.

The V and J genes are TRBV19 and TRBJ1-2, with TRBD1 as a possible D gene (5 bases). Germline CDR1 is LNHDA and CDR2 is SQIVND (reference sequence). Trimming removed 7 bases from V and 5 bases from J, with 14 bases in between. This CDR3 has 13 amino acids. The CDR3 spells CASNTGIEYGYTF. The CDR3 DNA sequence: TGTGCCAGTAATACAGGAATCGAGTATGGCTACACCTTC.

CDR3 nucleotides: TGTGCCAGCAGTCGAGACCCACAGGGCACCCAGTACTTC. This gives the protein CASSRDPQGTQYF. The chain is built from TRBV5-8 and TRBJ2-5, with a possible D match to TRBD1 (6 bases). In germline, CDR1 is SGHTS, CDR2 YDEGEE. The V end was cut by 5 bases, the J end by 8 bases, with 16 bases between. This CDR3 region has 13 residues. Together with reference TRBV5-8 and TRBJ2-5, the CDR3 gives the full variable domain: EAGVTQSPTHLIKTRGQQATLRCSPISGHTSVYWYQQALGLGLQFLLWYDEGEERNRGNFPPRFSGRQFPNYSSELNVNALELEDSALYLCASSRDPQGTQYFGPGTRLLVL.

V is TRBV10-1 and J is TRBJ2-2, with D possibly being TRBD1 (5 bases). V lost 1 base to trimming and J lost 0 bases, with 6 bases between them. This CDR3 is built from 15 residues. From germline, CDR1 is WNHNN and CDR2 SYGVQD (reference sequence). The chain's CDR3 is CASSEWGSNTGELFF. CDR3 in DNA: TGCGCCAGCAGTGAGTGGGGCTCGAACACCGGGGAGCTGTTTTTT.

The chain is built from TRBV7-9 and TRBJ2-3; the match to TRBD2 covers 9 bases. Germline V gene data show CDR1 as SEHNR and CDR2 as FQNEAQ (reference sequence). This CDR3 comprises 15 residues. The J segment lost 6 bases and the V segment lost 6 bases, leaving 10 bases of the junction unmatched. In DNA, the CDR3 is TGTGCCAGCAGTCGAGGCGCGGGGGGGCTGGATACGCAGTATTTT. Protein product: CASSRGAGGLDTQYF.

The V call is TRBV27, the J call TRBJ2-7; 13 bases align to TRBD2. Germline loops: CDR1 MNHEY, CDR2 SMNVEV (reference sequence). With 6 bases clipped from V and 11 bases from J, the junction kept 7 bases outside the gene matches. The CDR3 has 13 amino acids. CDR3 amino acids: CASRPGLAGFKYF. CDR3 in DNA: TGTGCCAGCAGACCGGGACTAGCGGGATTTAAGTACTTC.

This rearrangement joins TRBV5-1 to TRBJ2-1, with D tentatively TRBD1 (6 bases). The CDR3 covers 16 residues. Per the germline V gene, CDR1 is SGHRS and CDR2 is YFSETQ. Trimming stripped 4 bases from V and 4 bases from J, with 18 bases between. CDR3 residues: CASSDGLRGRYNEQFF. The CDR3 nucleotides read TGCGCCAGCAGCGATGGGTTGAGGGGGAGATACAATGAGCAGTTCTTC.

The chain has TRBV10-3 and TRBJ2-3, with TRBD2 as a possible D gene (6 bases). CDR3 length: 12 residues. Trimming cost V 11 bases and J 6 bases, with 15 bases left between them. Germline V lookup: CDR1 ENHRY, CDR2 SYGVKD. The CDR3 bases are TGTGCCGGAGGGCCTCGTGGGGATACGCAGTATTTT. It is translated as CAGGPRGDTQYF.

The chain recombines TRBV15 with TRBJ2-5; D call uncertain. CDR1 is LNHNV and CDR2 is YYDKDF in the germline V gene (reference sequence). Trimming took off 3 bases at V and 5 bases at J, with 16 bases between the two ends. The CDR3 runs to 15 residues. The CDR3 loop is CATSRFTSGSETQYF. CDR3 coding DNA: TGTGCCACCAGCAGGTTTACCTCAGGATCCGAGACCCAGTACTTC.

The table lists this clone with a few counts. The rearrangement uses TRBV7-2 and TRBJ2-6; tentatively, D is TRBD2 (5 bases). The CDR3 extends over 15 amino acids. Germline assignment: CDR1 SGHTA and CDR2 FQGNSA. V lost 0 bases and J 2 bases, leaving 5 bases between the germline ends. This CDR3 reads CASSLAGTGANVLTF. CDR3 bases: TGTGCCAGCAGCTTAGCCGGGACTGGGGCCAACGTCCTGACTTTC.

The rearrangement joins TRBV7-9 to TRBJ2-7; 12 nucleotides line up with TRBD2. The CDR3 spans 16 residues. V shed 5 bases, J shed 6 bases, and the junction held 11 bases outside the gene matches. Germline V gene sequence: CDR1 SEHNR, CDR2 FQNEAQ (reference sequence). CDR3 bases: TGTGCCAGCAGCCCGGGACTAGCGGGCTCCCGCTTCGAGCAGTACTTC. This encodes CASSPGLAGSRFEQYF.

The chain carries TRBV5-1 and TRBJ1-3; no clear D. The V end lost 1 base, the J end lost 4 bases, and 12 bases lay between the germline ends. This CDR3 is built from 15 residues. Germline-derived CDR1 and CDR2 are SGHRS and YFSETQ. In DNA form, the CDR3 reads TGCGCCAGCAGCTTGCTCTCTCCGGGAGGAAACACCATATATTTT. It is translated as CASSLLSPGGNTIYF.

The chain is built from TRBV9 and TRBJ2-3; D is uncertain. With 3 bases removed from V and 0 bases from J, the gap between germline ends came to 14 bases. CDR1 is SGDLS, CDR2 YYNGEE, per germline. This CDR3 contains 16 residues. The DNA for the CDR3 is TGTGCCAGCAGCGCATACAGAAGTTCTAGCACAGATACGCAGTATTTT. This translates into CASSAYRSSSTDTQYF.

In DNA form, the CDR3 reads TGTGCCAGCAGCGATGGGACTAGCGGGTACGAGCAGTACTTC. The encoded protein is CASSDGTSGYEQYF. The chain employs TRBV7-9 and TRBJ2-7; the match to TRBD2 covers 12 bases. The CDR3 totals 14 residues. Germline V gives CDR1 SEHNR, CDR2 FQNEAQ (reference sequence). V shed 5 bases, J shed 4 bases, and the junction held 3 bases outside the gene matches.

This clone was recorded once. The CDR3 reads CASSQGTGEGSYEQYF. CDR3 coding DNA: TGTGCCAGCAGCCAAGGAACGGGAGAGGGATCCTACGAGCAGTACTTC. The chain uses TRBV14 and TRBJ2-7; D perhaps matches TRBD2 (6 bases). The CDR3 extends over 16 amino acids. Per the germline V gene, CDR1 is SGHDN and CDR2 is FVKESK. V was cut by 1 base and J by 1 base, with 14 bases left in between.

CDR3 nucleotide sequence: TGTGCCAGTAGTAGAGGGTCCTACGAGCAGTACTTC. Amino acids: CASSRGSYEQYF. This rearrangement joins TRBV19 to TRBJ2-7; maybe TRBD2 (5 bases). This CDR3 comprises 12 residues. Trimming shortened V by 4 bases and J by 1 base, and 5 bases separated the two germline ends. Germline CDR1 reads LNHDA; CDR2 reads SQIVND (reference sequence).

The chain employs TRBV18 and TRBJ2-7; TRBD1 matches at 8 bases. From germline, CDR1 is KGHSH and CDR2 LQKENI. This CDR3 region has 16 residues. J gave up 0 bases and V 0 bases, and 4 bases lay outside the gene matches. CDR3 DNA sequence: TGTGCCAGCTCACCACCCACGGACAGGGCCTCCTACGAGCAGTACTTC. It yields the protein CASSPPTDRASYEQYF.

V and J are TRBV27 and TRBJ2-7, with D possibly matching TRBD2 (7 bases). Per germline, CDR1 MNHEY and CDR2 SMNVEV (reference sequence). V was shortened by 11 bases and J by 1 base, with 15 bases between the two germline ends. CDR3 size: 13 residues. In DNA, the CDR3 is TGTGCCTCCTGGGGGGGCCCATCCTACGAGCAGTACTTC. Translated: CASWGGPSYEQYF.

The V and J genes are TRBV18 and TRBJ1-6, with TRBD1 matching 7 bases. The J segment lost 7 bases and the V segment lost 4 bases, leaving 13 bases of the junction unmatched. CDR3 length: 17 amino acids. Germline V gene sequence: CDR1 KGHSH, CDR2 LQKENI. CDR3 loop: CASSLTLDRAENSPLHF. CDR3 nucleotide sequence: TGTGCCAGCTCACTTACCCTTGACAGGGCTGAGAATTCACCCCTCCACTTT.

Details on this clone: The sample holds other DNA sequences that translate to the same CDR3. CDR3 nucleotides: TGTGCCAGCAGACGCGGACAGGGGAATTCACCCCTCCACTTT. Amino acids: CASRRGQGNSPLHF. The V gene is TRBV6-5, the J gene TRBJ1-6; 9 nucleotides line up with TRBD1. This CDR3 contains 14 residues. The ends lost 6 bases at V and 7 bases at J; junction bases unmatched: 4. Germline V CDR1 and CDR2: MNHEY, SVGAGI.

The CDR3 nucleotides read TGTGCCAGCAGTGAACTCAGACAAGAGACCCAGTACTTC. Its translation: CASSELRQETQYF. The V and J genes are TRBV2 and TRBJ2-5; D is ambiguous. Germline loops: CDR1 SNHLY, CDR2 FYNNEI. V was trimmed by 2 bases and J by 2 bases, leaving 6 bases between them. The CDR3 loop spans 13 amino acids.

This chain joins TRBV21-1 and TRBJ2-4; the D segment call TRBD2 is taken from the table without a DNA check. TRBV21-1 corresponds to a pseudogene. The CDR3 is made up of 19 amino acids. The CDR3 reads CASSNQPGTSVDFRDIQYF. The CDR3 region has the DNA TGTGCCAGCAGCAATCAGCCTGGGACTAGCGTCGATTTTAGGGACATTCAGTACTTC.

This clone has a handful of counts. The chain recombines TRBV7-9 with TRBJ2-2; D perhaps matches TRBD1 (6 bases). Germline V gives CDR1 SEHNR, CDR2 FQNEAQ (reference sequence). The V end was cut by 5 bases, the J end by 2 bases, with 9 bases between. The CDR3 loop spans 14 amino acids. CDR3 sequence reads: CASSMGQNTGELFF. CDR3 bases: TGTGCCAGCAGCATGGGACAAAACACCGGGGAGCTGTTTTTT.

CDR3 protein: CASSPGTGRSYEQYF. CDR3 nucleotides: TGTGCCAGCAGCCCAGGGACTGGGAGATCCTACGAGCAGTACTTC. This chain links TRBV11-2 with TRBJ2-7, with D tentatively TRBD2 (6 bases). Looked up from germline, CDR1 is SGHAT and CDR2 is FQNNGV. V lost 5 bases and J lost 1, with 15 bases in between. There are 15 residues in the CDR3.